A selection of T cell receptor beta chains follows, all from one sample in a study of T cells in tuberculosis. Assay: immunoSEQ multiplex PCR; the TCRdb copy retains only in-frame clones and omits some. The repertoire holds about 34,000 clones, with 80% to 95% as singletons. The sample taken for sequencing was PBMCs. The receptors originated from a donor aged 10-29 years with latent tuberculosis or without tuberculosis infection. The CDR3 runs from the conserved cysteine through the conserved F or W.

TRBV6-1,TRBJ2-7,CASRPTGSPYEQYF
TRBV2,TRBJ2-7,CASSPQGLAGYEQYF
TRBV7-2,TRBJ2-7,CASSLQPTSRAYEQYF
TRBV7-8,TRBJ2-1,CASSSEGGEQFF
TRBV10-3,TRBJ1-1,CAISGGVGANTEAFF
TRBV9,TRBJ1-6,CASSADRGLGSPLHF
TRBV7-3,TRBJ2-3,CASSLDRGTDTQYF
TRBV19,TRBJ2-5,CASSMYTGGSQETQYF
TRBV10-3,TRBJ2-3,CAISGDLGDTQYF
TRBV28,TRBJ2-3,CASFGQGRGDTQYF
TRBV5-1,TRBJ1-1,CASSITGGALGTEAFF
TRBV18,TRBJ2-1,CASRGGPGSYNEQFF
TRBV28,TRBJ1-6,CASSTRQGGNSPLHF
TRBV7-2,TRBJ2-4,CASSLRQGGPGNIQYF
TRBV7-7,TRBJ2-2,CASSPGHFGELFF
TRBV29-1,TRBJ2-7,CSVVRAGDEQYF
TRBV4-3,TRBJ2-6,CASSRTGIFLGANVLTF
TRBV9,TRBJ1-1,CASSATGGVTEAFF
TRBV6-6,TRBJ2-7,CASESGSRIEQYF
TRBV9,TRBJ1-4,CASSSGGLEKLFF
TRBV10-3,TRBJ2-1,CAIKGQGASNEQFF
TRBV6-6,TRBJ2-7,CASSSRGYEQYF
TRBV10-2,TRBJ1-2,CASSETGAGGGYTF
TRBV19,TRBJ1-2,CASSQDRGRNYGYTF
TRBV30,TRBJ1-5,CAWEQGFSNQPQHF
TRBV7-3,TRBJ2-2,CASSLTLAGTGELFF
TRBV28,TRBJ1-2,CASSFSPYGYTF
TRBV10-3,TRBJ1-5,CAISHKGDSNQPQHF
TRBV15,TRBJ2-4,CATSRVQDENIQYF
TRBV28,TRBJ2-7,CASSSTGTGFSIAYEQYF
TRBV10-2,TRBJ1-1,CASSESAGRAEAFF
TRBV27,TRBJ2-7,CASSAGGLAEYEQYF
TRBV27,TRBJ2-7,CASSLSEASVSYEQYF
TRBV6-1,TRBJ1-5,CASRGRAGQPQHF
TRBV29-1,TRBJ2-1,CSVVLGPTLYNEQFF
TRBV7-2,TRBJ2-3,CASSLGLAGITDTQYF
TRBV5-1,TRBJ2-3,CASSLARTGGADTQYF
TRBV28,TRBJ1-2,CASRTRATAGGYTF
TRBV11-2,TRBJ2-1,CASSSVTGILYNEQFF
TRBV4-1,TRBJ1-2,CASSQVWLEGGTF
TRBV28,TRBJ2-3,CASSLGRSDTQYF
TRBV10-3,TRBJ2-3,CAISESQNTQYF
TRBV14,TRBJ2-1,CASSPRRGNNEQFF
TRBV7-2,TRBJ1-5,CASSPYPGTGGNQPQHF
TRBV19,TRBJ2-7,CASSVTKPGQGLREQYF
TRBV30,TRBJ2-7,CAWRTSGSYEQYF